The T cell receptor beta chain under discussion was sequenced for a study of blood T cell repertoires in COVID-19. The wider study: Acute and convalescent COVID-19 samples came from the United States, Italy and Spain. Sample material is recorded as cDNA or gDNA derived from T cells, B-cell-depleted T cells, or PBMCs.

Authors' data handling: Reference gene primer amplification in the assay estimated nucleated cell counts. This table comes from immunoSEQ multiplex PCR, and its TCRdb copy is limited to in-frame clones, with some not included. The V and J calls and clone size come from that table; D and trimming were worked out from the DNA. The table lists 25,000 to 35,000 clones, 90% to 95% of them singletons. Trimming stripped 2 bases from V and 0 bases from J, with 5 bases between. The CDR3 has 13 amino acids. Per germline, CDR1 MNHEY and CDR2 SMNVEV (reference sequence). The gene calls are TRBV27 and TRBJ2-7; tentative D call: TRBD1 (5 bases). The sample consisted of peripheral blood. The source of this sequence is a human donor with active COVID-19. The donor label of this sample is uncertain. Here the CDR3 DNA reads TGTGCCAGCAGTTTAGGACACTCCTACGAGCAGTACTTC. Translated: CASSLGHSYEQYF.